One T cell receptor (beta chain) is described in this entry. One junction end does not reproduce the germline sequence, and a read error may be involved. This specimen comes from a study of PD-L1 blockade in urothelial cancer. Here immunoSEQ multiplex PCR was the method, and the copy in TCRdb shows in-frame clones only, minus some. The sample includes about 120,000 clones, around 89% of them seen just once. The CDR3 sequence is 13 residues long. Germline CDR1 is SSHAT and CDR2 is FNYEAQ (reference sequence). Time point of the sample: peripheral blood 6 weeks after treatment start. This clonotype was sampled from a man aged 55 to 70 with urothelial cancer. The gene calls are TRBV7-7 and TRBJ2-1; D gene uncertain. Sequences were derived from PBMCs, sampled around atezolizumab (anti-PD-L1) treatment. CDR3 in DNA: TGTGCTAGCAGCTTAGCCCCGGTGGATGAGCAGTTCTTC. Translation gives CASSLAPVDEQFF.